Below, 14 T cell receptor beta chains from the same sample are listed, as sequenced in a study of T-cell reconstitution after alpha-beta-depleted transplantation in children. During its preparation, the TCRbeta library received unique molecular identifiers. Using its own MiXCR run on the PCR reads, TCRdb lists one record per CDR3 protein. The profile shows around 300,000 distinct CDR3 sequences, about 9.4% of them singletons. The sample was PBMCs, taken before TCRalphabeta/CD19-depleted stem cell transplant. These receptors were obtained from a boy in the first two years of life with acute myeloid leukemia, due to receive a stem cell transplant.

This chain joins TRBV7-9 and TRBJ2-1, with TRBD2 identical over 10 bases. Germline CDR1 is SEHNR and CDR2 is FQNEAQ (reference sequence). V trimming: 2 bases; J trimming: 9 bases; junction bases outside the gene matches: 10. The CDR3 is made up of 16 amino acids. CDR3 nucleotide sequence: TGTGCCAGCAGCTTAACCCTAGCGGGAGCGGTTTGTGAGCAGTTCTTC. This translates into CASSLTLAGAVCEQFF. The full variable domain, in which reference TRBV7-9 and TRBJ2-1 provide the parts outside the CDR3, is DTGVSQNPRHKITKRGQNVTFRCDPISEHNRLYWYRQTLGQGPEFLTYFQNEAQLEKSRLLSDRFSAERPKGSFSTLEIQRTEQGDSAMYLCASSLTLAGAVCEQFFGPGTRLTVL.

This clonotype was seen many times. The CDR3 sequence: CASSFGDSPTYEQYF. Here the CDR3 DNA reads TGTGCCAGCAGCTTTGGGGACAGCCCGACCTACGAGCAGTACTTC. The gene calls are TRBV11-1 and TRBJ2-7, with 7 bases matching TRBD1. Germline V gene lookup returns CDR1 SGHAT and CDR2 FQDESV (reference sequence). The CDR3 has 15 residues. J was trimmed by 2 bases and V by 3 bases; bases with no gene match: 7.

This clonotype was detected a few times. V gene TRBV21-1 combines with J gene TRBJ2-7; the D call TRBD1 from the table was never checked on the DNA. TRBV21-1 is noted as a pseudogene. The CDR3 is 16 residues long. The CDR3 protein is CASSKGDKVSSYEQYF. The CDR3 nucleotides read TGTGCCAGCAGCAAAGGGGACAAGGTTAGCTCCTACGAGCAGTACTTC.

This clonotype was observed many times. The gene calls are TRBV20-1 and TRBJ2-7; 8 nucleotides align to TRBD2. With 1 base clipped from V and 0 bases from J, the junction kept 5 bases outside the gene matches. The CDR3 is 15 amino acids. Germline lookup yields CDR1 DFQATT and CDR2 SNEGSKA (reference sequence). The CDR3 is CSARGGAGASYEQYF. The CDR3 nucleotides read TGCAGTGCTAGAGGGGGAGCGGGGGCCTCCTACGAGCAGTACTTC.

The table lists this clonotype with many counts. V and J are TRBV13 and TRBJ1-2, with 9 positions matching TRBD1. The V segment lost 4 bases and the J segment 7 bases; nucleotides outside the gene matches: 10. The germline gives CDR1 PRHDT, CDR2 FYEKMQ (reference sequence). There are 15 residues in the CDR3. The CDR3 DNA sequence: TGTGCCAGCAGCTGGACCCCGGGACAGGGACGTGGCTACACCTTC. Amino acid sequence: CASSWTPGQGRGYTF.

This clonotype was seen ten or more times. V usage is TRBV7-2 and J usage is TRBJ2-1; 8 bases align to TRBD2. CDR3 size: 15 residues. CDR1 SGHTA and CDR2 FQGNSA come from the germline V gene. Trimming removed 5 bases from V and 7 bases from J; junction bases left unmatched: 10. The CDR3 DNA reads TGTGCCAGCAGCCTTCTAGCGGGCTACTCTAATGAGCAGTTCTTC. The encoded protein is CASSLLAGYSNEQFF.

In this sample, this clonotype turned up many times. The chain has TRBV28 and TRBJ1-3; D unresolved. Trimming cost V 8 bases and J 0 bases, with 11 bases left between them. Germline V gives CDR1 MDHEN, CDR2 SYDVKM. This CDR3 comprises 14 residues. This CDR3 reads CASESMGSGNTIYF. Here the CDR3 DNA reads TGTGCCAGCGAGAGTATGGGCTCTGGAAACACCATATATTTT.

This clonotype was detected only a few times. The gene calls are TRBV11-3 and TRBJ2-1; TRBD2 is a possible D gene (6 bases). The V gene's germline CDR1 is SGHNT and CDR2 YENEEA. V lost 0 bases, J lost 9 bases, and 15 bases lay in between. CDR3 length: 15 amino acids. DNA for the CDR3: TGTGCCAGCAGCTTAGATCCGGGACTGGCGGGTGAGCAGTTCTTC. This codes for CASSLDPGLAGEQFF. Full variable domain (remainder filled in from reference TRBV11-3 and TRBJ2-1): EAGVVQSPRYKIIEKKQPVAFWCNPISGHNTLYWYLQNLGQGPELLIRYENEEAVDDSQLPKDRFSAERLKGVDSTLKIQPAELGDSAVYLCASSLDPGLAGEQFFGPGTRLTVL.

The sample holds a few counts of this clonotype. V gene TRBV11-2 combines with J gene TRBJ2-2, with D unclear. V lost 1 base to trimming and J lost 5 bases, with 8 bases between them. The CDR3 is 14 amino acids. Germline V gene lookup returns CDR1 SGHAT and CDR2 FQNNGV. The CDR3 spells CASSLAADTGELFF. CDR3 sequence (DNA): TGTGCCAGCAGCTTAGCGGCGGATACCGGGGAGCTGTTTTTT.

Ten or more counts support this clonotype. V and J are TRBV29-1 and TRBJ2-1, with a possible D match to TRBD2 (5 bases). In germline, CDR1 is SQVTM, CDR2 ANQGSEA. The CDR3 sequence is 14 residues long. Trimming removed 1 base at V and 8 bases at J, with 15 bases between. CDR3 residues: CSVEGGEQYDEQFF. CDR3 DNA sequence: TGCAGCGTTGAAGGGGGAGAACAATACGATGAGCAGTTCTTC.

This clonotype was recorded at least ten times. The chain employs TRBV20-1 and TRBJ2-3, with 14 bases lining up with TRBD2. J lost 1 base, V lost 3 bases, and 12 bases had no gene match. CDR1 DFQATT and CDR2 SNEGSKA come from the germline V gene (reference sequence). CDR3 length equals 19 residues. The DNA for the CDR3 is TGCAGTGCTAGGGCGACTAGCGGGGGGGCCAAGTCCCGCACAGATACGCAGTATTTT. This codes for CSARATSGGAKSRTDTQYF.

Only a few counts were recorded for this clonotype. This chain links TRBV7-8 with TRBJ2-3; no clear D. Per germline, CDR1 SGHVS and CDR2 FQNEAQ. V shed 3 bases and J shed 1 base, with 11 bases lying between them. This CDR3 is 15 amino acids long. The CDR3 DNA is TGTGCCAGCAGCTTGTGGGCCGGTCGCACAGATACGCAGTATTTT. Residues: CASSLWAGRTDTQYF.

This clonotype was detected ten times or more. The chain carries TRBV27 and TRBJ1-2, with 9 bases matching TRBD1. The CDR3 has 14 amino acids. V shed 6 bases and J 4 bases; nucleotides not matched to a gene: 6. CDR1 and CDR2 from the germline V gene are MNHEY and SMNVEV (reference sequence). CDR3 coding DNA: TGTGCCAGCAGCTGGGACAGGGAGGGCTATGGCTACACCTTC. Its protein is CASSWDREGYGYTF.

In this sample, this clonotype turned up a few times. DNA for the CDR3: TGTGCCAGCAGTTTACTCCCTAGTGGCAGTTTTACAGATACGCAGTATTTT. This encodes CASSLLPSGSFTDTQYF. The rearrangement joins TRBV28 to TRBJ2-3; D call uncertain. The CDR3 contains 17 residues. V lost 2 bases and J 3 bases, leaving 18 bases between the germline ends. Germline CDR1 reads MDHEN; CDR2 reads SYDVKM.